One TCR beta chain is described in this entry. No antigen is known for it. This sample is part of a study of cytomegalovirus exposure and HLA in healthy donors. PCR amplification relied on 60 Vbeta primers (plus 13 Jbeta primers). Here immunoSEQ multiplex PCR was the method, and the copy in TCRdb shows in-frame clones only, minus some. The data contain approximately 150,000 clones, roughly 80% of them singletons. V was shortened by 5 bases and J by 13 bases, with 27 bases between the two germline ends. Germline V CDR1 and CDR2: SNHLY, FYNNEI. CDR3 length equals 17 residues. The study, taken as a whole, reports: High sensitivity and specificity were reportedly achieved when the classifier diagnosed cytomegalovirus status. Testing in vitro showed a few CMV-associated chains specific for CMV antigens. Fewer N-insertions (relative to the 666-donor mean) were reportedly seen in an Asian-associated ancestry cluster in a later analysis.

This clonotype was sampled from a woman aged 40 to 49 in good health and CMV-seropositive. This sequence joins TRBV2 and TRBJ1-6; D may be TRBD1 (6 bases). The sequencing input was PBMCs. The CDR3 here is CASSFTATPTMQGPLHF. The CDR3 region has the DNA TGTGCCAGCAGTTTTACCGCGACCCCCACAATGCAGGGGCCCCTCCACTTT.